Shown below are 7 T cell receptor beta chains from a single sample sequenced in a study of shared clonotypes between healthy human individuals. Repertoires were generated with immunoSEQ multiplex PCR, while TCRdb's copy carries only in-frame clones and drops some. The profile shows approximately 1.1 million clones, around 82% of them singletons. Material: memory CD4+ T cells from PBMCs. Stated subset: CD45RA-negative fraction. The receptor source for this set is a man between 18 and 29 years old in good health. Some clones in this sample may be carry-over from other donors' samples.

This clone was detected only a few times. V is TRBV7-2 and J is TRBJ2-7; tentative D call: TRBD1 (7 bases). Between the trimmed V and J ends, which lost 5 bases and 3 bases, there was a span of 17 bases. Looked up from germline, CDR1 is SGHTA and CDR2 is FQGNSA. The CDR3 totals 15 residues. The CDR3 is CASSGRGTVGYEQYF. As DNA, the CDR3 is TGTGCCAGCAGCGGGCGCGGGACAGTGGGCTACGAGCAGTACTTC.

This clone showed up just a few times. V usage is TRBV7-2 and J usage is TRBJ2-7; 11 bases are a match to TRBD1. Germline trimming cut 5 bases from V and 3 bases from J; bases unmatched to any gene: 3. In germline, CDR1 is SGHTA, CDR2 FQGNSA. The CDR3 has 14 residues. Written as DNA, the CDR3 is TGTGCCAGCAGCGGGACAGGGGGATTCTACGAGCAGTACTTC. The encoded protein is CASSGTGGFYEQYF.

The rearrangement joins TRBV6-4 to TRBJ2-7, with D possibly TRBD2 on 7 matching bases. The ends were cut back, 6 bases at V and 3 bases at J, with 18 bases in the middle. Germline V gene data show CDR1 as MRHNA and CDR2 as SNTAGT. The CDR3 totals 15 residues. The CDR3 is CASSTYGGAGYEQYF. CDR3 sequence (DNA): TGTGCCAGCAGCACCTATGGGGGGGCAGGCTACGAGCAGTACTTC.

Only a few counts were recorded for this clone. The CDR3 loop reads CASSFQGLAGGAEQFF. As DNA, the CDR3 is TGTGCCAGCAGCTTCCAGGGACTAGCGGGAGGGGCTGAGCAGTTCTTC. The V and J genes are TRBV7-2 and TRBJ2-1; 16 nucleotides align to TRBD2. The ends lost 3 bases at V and 9 bases at J; junction bases unmatched: 5. Germline CDR1 and CDR2: SGHTA and FQGNSA. The CDR3 spans 16 residues.

V and J are TRBV7-8 and TRBJ2-7, with TRBD2 matching over 13 bases. This CDR3 spans 17 amino acids. The V gene end was trimmed by 1 base and the J gene end by 2 bases; junction bases not matched to a gene: 5. In germline, CDR1 is SGHVS, CDR2 FQNEAQ. CDR3 nucleotide sequence: TGTGCCAGCAGCTTAGTAATAGGACTAGCGGGGGCCTACGAGCAGTACTTC. It encodes CASSLVIGLAGAYEQYF.

The rearrangement joins TRBV5-4 to TRBJ1-2, with D possibly being TRBD1 (5 bases). The V and J ends lost 4 bases and 7 bases respectively, with 20 bases between them. The germline gives CDR1 SGHNT, CDR2 YYREEE (reference sequence). The CDR3 length is 15 residues. The CDR3 protein is CASSDPRGNDGGYTF. As DNA, the CDR3 is TGTGCCAGCAGCGACCCTAGGGGAAATGATGGTGGCTACACCTTC.

About this clone itself: The final CDR3 position lacks the conserved phenylalanine or tryptophan, pointing to a likely read error. The chain joins TRBV4-2 to TRBJ2-2; 8 nucleotides agree with TRBD2. The CDR3 runs to 18 residues. After removal of 2 bases from V and 5 bases from J, the junction contained 13 bases not matched to a gene. CDR1 is LGHNA, CDR2 YNFKEQ, per germline. The CDR3 nucleotides read TGTGCCAGCAGCCAATTCCTCTCAGCGGGAGCCTCTACCGGGGAGCTGTTTATT. The encoded protein is CASSQFLSAGASTGELFI.